The 21 T cell receptor beta chains listed next were all sequenced from one sample in a study of cytomegalovirus exposure and HLA in healthy donors (TCRdb year 2017). The library relied on the immunoSEQ multiplex PCR assay. The multiplex PCR relied on a mix of 60 forward primers for TCR Vbeta segments and 13 reverse primers for TCR Jbeta segments. TCRdb took over this immuneACCESS table, retaining in-frame rearrangements with V and J assigned. Such tables are incomplete; in checked studies, under half of the missing clones stem from an unresolved V gene, and the remainder is unexplained. The sample yields roughly 200,000 clones; roughly 80% were counted once. The ten most abundant clones make up approximately 2.5% of the sample. The sample taken for sequencing was PBMCs. These receptors all stem from a man in his sixties in good health and CMV-seronegative.

The count of this clone is one. This chain uses TRBV6-1 with TRBJ1-1; D gene uncertain. V lost 4 bases and J lost 2, with 14 bases in between. CDR1 and CDR2 from the germline V gene are MNHNS and SASEGT. The CDR3 runs 15 residues. CDR3 sequence: CASSGPRVSNTEAFF. CDR3 coding DNA: TGTGCCAGCAGTGGCCCACGTGTGAGTAACACTGAAGCTTTCTTT.

This clone has only a few counts. Sequence at one end of the junction differs from germline and may be a read error. Within the sample, other DNA sequences also encode this same CDR3. CDR3 in DNA: TGTGCCAGCCGTTTGGGAGGTTCCTCCTACAATGAGCAGTTCTTC. Protein product: CASRLGGSSYNEQFF. V usage is TRBV27 and J usage is TRBJ2-1; D is perhaps TRBD2 (6 bases). CDR3 length: 15 residues. Germline V gene sequence: CDR1 MNHEY, CDR2 SMNVEV (reference sequence).

V is TRBV7-9 and J is TRBJ2-5, with TRBD1 identical over 10 bases. The V gene's germline CDR1 is SEHNR and CDR2 FQNEAQ (reference sequence). V gave up 4 bases and J gave up 2 bases; unmatched junction bases: 13. CDR3 size: 18 residues. DNA of the CDR3: TGTGCCAGCAGCTCGACAGGGGGCCCTAAAGCGACACAAGAGACCCAGTACTTC. It encodes CASSSTGGPKATQETQYF. Complete variable domain (other parts from reference TRBV7-9 and TRBJ2-5): DTGVSQNPRHKITKRGQNVTFRCDPISEHNRLYWYRQTLGQGPEFLTYFQNEAQLEKSRLLSDRFSAERPKGSFSTLEIQRTEQGDSAMYLCASSSTGGPKATQETQYFGPGTRLLVL.

This chain connects TRBV19 to TRBJ2-5; 8 bases match TRBD2. Per the germline V gene, CDR1 is LNHDA and CDR2 is SQIVND (reference sequence). CDR3 size: 15 residues. The V gene end was trimmed by 3 bases and the J gene end by 5 bases; junction bases not matched to a gene: 8. CDR3 nucleotides: TGTGCCAGTAGTATCCCGGGACTAGGAGCGGAGACCCAGTACTTC. Translated, it gives CASSIPGLGAETQYF.

On this clone: One end of the junction varies from germline; a read error may be responsible. The V call is TRBV30, the J call TRBJ1-5; D is possibly TRBD1 (5 bases). Germline CDR1 and CDR2: GTSNPN and SVGIG (reference sequence). The CDR3 spans 14 residues. Written as DNA, the CDR3 is TGTGCCTGGAGTGAGGGGCAGTACAATCAGCCCCAGAATTTT. Residues: CAWSEGQYNQPQNF.

J is TRBJ2-7 and V is TRBV5-1, with a weak D call TRBD1 (6 bases). Germline V lookup: CDR1 SGHRS, CDR2 YFSETQ. This CDR3 comprises 14 residues. V lost 2 bases and J lost 4, with 13 bases in between. CDR3 amino acids: CASSLGRGEYEQYF. Written as DNA, the CDR3 is TGCGCCAGCAGCTTAGGCAGGGGCGAGTACGAGCAGTACTTC.

The V call is TRBV7-2, the J call TRBJ2-7, with D possibly being TRBD1 (5 bases). V lost 1 base, J lost 7 bases, and 20 bases lay in between. The CDR3 has 16 residues. The V gene's germline CDR1 is SGHTA and CDR2 FQGNSA. CDR3 sequence reads: CASSLVAAPGWDEQYF. As DNA, the CDR3 is TGTGCCAGCAGCTTAGTGGCGGCCCCAGGGTGGGATGAGCAGTACTTC.

This clone was recorded only once. The chain combines TRBV19 with TRBJ2-7; 9 bases agree with TRBD1. The junction had 8 bases not matched to a gene; V was cut back by 5 bases and J by 3 bases. The CDR3 covers 15 residues. Germline loops: CDR1 LNHDA, CDR2 SQIVND (reference sequence). This CDR3 is CASSARTGAFYEQYF. CDR3 in DNA: TGTGCCAGTAGTGCCAGGACAGGGGCTTTCTACGAGCAGTACTTC.

This chain joins TRBV30 and TRBJ1-2; D is perhaps TRBD1 (5 bases). CDR1 is GTSNPN, CDR2 SVGIG, per germline (reference sequence). The V end was cut by 3 bases, the J end by 2 bases, with 16 bases between. The CDR3 extends over 15 amino acids. The CDR3 is CAWSEMTAKNYGYTF. Here the CDR3 DNA reads TGTGCCTGGAGCGAAATGACAGCGAAAAACTATGGCTACACCTTC. Using reference TRBV30 and TRBJ1-2 for the parts outside the CDR3, the full variable domain is SQTIHQWPATLVQPVGSPLSLECTVEGTSNPNLYWYRQAAGRGLQLLFYSVGIGQISSEVPQNLSASRPQDRQFILSSKKLLLSDSGFYLCAWSEMTAKNYGYTFGSGTRLTVV.

This clone has just one count. The CDR3 DNA follows: TGTGCCAGCAGCTTGCAGGGGACCAGCACAGATACGCAGTATTTT. Translating it yields CASSLQGTSTDTQYF. The chain links TRBV5-5 to TRBJ2-3; D possibly corresponds to TRBD1 (6 bases). Trimming stripped 1 base from V and 0 bases from J, with 9 bases between. This CDR3 has 15 residues. Germline CDR1 and CDR2: SGHKS and YYEKEE (reference sequence).

The chain combines TRBV25-1 with TRBJ1-1; possibly TRBD1 for D (5 bases). The ends were cut back, 6 bases at V and 9 bases at J, with 20 bases in the middle. This CDR3 is 14 amino acids long. CDR1 and CDR2 from the germline V gene are MGHDK and SYGVNS. Here the CDR3 DNA reads TGTGCCAGCAGCGCTACACGGGGGGTCCTCAAAGCTTTCTTT. Protein product: CASSATRGVLKAFF.

This chain links TRBV28 with TRBJ2-7; 7 positions match TRBD2. CDR1 MDHEN and CDR2 SYDVKM come from the germline V gene. The ends lost 6 bases at V and 2 bases at J; junction bases unmatched: 10. This CDR3 comprises 15 residues. The CDR3: CASRETLAVAYEQYF. The CDR3 DNA is TGTGCCAGCAGGGAAACTCTAGCGGTTGCCTACGAGCAGTACTTC.

V and J are TRBV6-6 and TRBJ1-1; D perhaps matches TRBD1 (5 bases). The CDR3 has 15 residues. The V gene lost 3 bases and the J gene lost 5 bases, with 16 bases spanning the gap. Looked up from germline, CDR1 is MNHNY and CDR2 is SVGAGI (reference sequence). CDR3 in DNA: TGTGCCAGCAGTTATTCGGGGACTCTGGGTACTGAAGCTTTCTTT. This codes for CASSYSGTLGTEAFF.

This clone was detected only a few times. This chain uses TRBV27 with TRBJ2-7, with 13 bases fitting TRBD2. V dropped 4 bases and J dropped 1; count of bases not matched to a gene: 7. Germline V gene sequence: CDR1 MNHEY, CDR2 SMNVEV (reference sequence). The CDR3 has 17 amino acids. The CDR3 spells CASSSSGTSGVSYEQYF. The CDR3 DNA follows: TGTGCCAGCAGTTCCTCCGGGACTAGCGGGGTTTCCTACGAGCAGTACTTC.

The V call is TRBV5-1, the J call TRBJ2-5; D remains unclear. The CDR3 runs to 13 residues. Germline values: CDR1 SGHRS, CDR2 YFSETQ. Trimming cost V 2 bases and J 2 bases, with 7 bases left between them. The CDR3 sequence: CASSFSTQETQYF. The DNA for the CDR3 is TGCGCCAGCAGCTTCTCAACTCAAGAGACCCAGTACTTC.

This rearrangement joins TRBV18 to TRBJ2-5; 7 nucleotides align to TRBD1. V lost 6 bases, J lost 0 bases, and 4 bases stayed unmatched. CDR1 KGHSH and CDR2 LQKENI come from the germline V gene. CDR3 size: 14 residues. CDR3 bases: TGTGCCAGCTCCCCAGGGACAGACCAAGAGACCCAGTACTTC. Amino acid sequence: CASSPGTDQETQYF.

This chain links TRBV18 with TRBJ2-3; no reliable D call. This CDR3 has 15 amino acids. The germline gives CDR1 KGHSH, CDR2 LQKENI. The V end was cut by 6 bases, the J end by 4 bases, with 17 bases between. The CDR3 protein is CASSTLPRRPDTQYF. The CDR3 bases are TGTGCCAGCTCGACCCTTCCTAGGAGACCAGATACGCAGTATTTT.

The chain combines TRBV28 with TRBJ2-6, with D possibly being TRBD1 (6 bases). V lost 5 bases, J lost 1 base, and 15 bases lay in between. The CDR3 has 17 residues. Germline V gene data show CDR1 as MDHEN and CDR2 as SYDVKM. The CDR3: CASSTWGRGSGANVLTF. In DNA form, the CDR3 reads TGTGCCAGCAGTACATGGGGGCGCGGGTCTGGGGCCAACGTCCTGACTTTC.

This chain links TRBV6-5 with TRBJ2-5; TRBD2 matches 8 bases. With 6 bases clipped from V and 4 bases from J, the junction kept 13 bases outside the gene matches. CDR1 and CDR2 (germline): MNHEY, SVGAGI. The CDR3 is 16 residues long. CDR3: CASSYGGALGPETQYF. The CDR3 coding sequence is TGTGCCAGCAGCTACGGGGGGGCGCTTGGGCCAGAGACCCAGTACTTC.

The chain combines TRBV29-1 with TRBJ1-1; D is possibly TRBD1 (6 bases). Trimming took 6 bases from V and 0 from J, leaving 11 bases between them. CDR1 SQVTM and CDR2 ANQGSEA come from the germline V gene. This CDR3 has 13 residues. The CDR3 spells CSVPTGLNTEAFF. The CDR3 coding sequence is TGCAGCGTACCTACAGGGCTGAACACTGAAGCTTTCTTT.

In its sample, this clone was seen a few times. CDR3 sequence: CASDLGGNSPLHF. The CDR3 DNA reads TGTGCCAGCGACTTAGGCGGAAATTCACCCCTCCACTTT. J is TRBJ1-6 and V is TRBV19; no clear D gene. Germline CDR1 reads LNHDA; CDR2 reads SQIVND (reference sequence). Trimming took off 9 bases at V and 7 bases at J, with 13 bases between the two ends. The CDR3 consists of 13 residues.